The subject of this entry is one T cell receptor (beta chain). These data are taken from a study of T cells after yellow fever vaccination. The CDR3 covers 11 residues. V lost 11 bases to trimming and J lost 4 bases; unmatched junction nucleotides: 4. CDR1 and CDR2 from the germline V gene are MNHNY and SVGAGI (reference sequence). TCRdb reanalysed the 5' RACE reads using MiXCR and keeps one entry per CDR3 protein. Here the sample spans 400,000 to 650,000 distinct CDR3 sequences, 21% being singletons. Sequences were derived from PBMCs, sampled roughly 23 days after the first yellow fever vaccination. The TCR originated in a man aged 18 to 30 who received the YFV17D yellow fever vaccine. The V call is TRBV6-6, the J call TRBJ2-5; 7 bases are shared with TRBD2. The CDR3 spells CAGGEVETQYF. CDR3 in DNA: TGTGCCGGGGGGGAGGTAGAGACCCAGTACTTC.